The rows below give T cell receptor beta chains drawn from one sample of a study of blood T cell repertoires in COVID-19. TCRdb keeps only in-frame clones here, not all; method: immunoSEQ multiplex PCR. The sample includes around 360,000 clones, around 87% of them seen just once. The sequencing sample was made of PBMCs or T cells enriched from blood (not recorded which). These receptors came from a man between 40 and 49 years old in a cohort exposed to, infected with or recovered from COVID-19 (not recorded which). CDR3s include the opening cysteine and the closing phenylalanine or tryptophan.

>TRBJ1-3|TRBV5-1
CASSLPGLGNTIYF
>TRBJ2-7|TRBV3-1/TRBV3-2
CASSQTGGSYEQYF
>TRBJ2-3|TRBV5-1
CASSPPGLAGGSTDTQYF
>TRBJ2-1|TRBV7-5
CVRSLVLRLAGAYNEQFF
>TRBJ2-1|TRBV5-1
CASSLYREGRDEQFF
>TRBJ1-1|TRBV18
CASSPPNPTQGTEAFF
>TRBJ2-5|TRBV27
CASSFGTSGSRAETQYF
>TRBJ2-2|TRBV30
CAGSRGTGELFF
>TRBJ2-7|TRBV2
CASTGTSGRSSYEQYF
>TRBJ1-4|TRBV5-1
CASSSVSLAEPNEKLFF
>TRBJ2-1|TRBV15
CATRSIPGLAVQYNEQFF
>TRBJ2-1|TRBV7-3
CASSFAGGDYNEQFF
>TRBJ2-3|TRBV5-1
CASSLRRPSTDTQYF
>TRBJ2-5|TRBV5-4
CASRPGLTGIQETQYF
>TRBJ1-4|TRBV5-5
CASSRSGGLLEKLFF
>TRBJ1-1|TRBV9
CASSVSEVAATEAFF
>TRBJ2-2|TRBV6-6
CASSRQGASPGHTGELFF
>TRBJ1-3|TRBV5-6
CASSRGLSSGNTIYF
>TRBJ1-3|TRBV7-6
CASSSRRGSGNTIYF
>TRBJ2-5|TRBV9
CASSVGRREGETQYF
>TRBJ2-7|TRBV19
CASSTTGGVSSYEQYF
>TRBJ1-2|TRBV6-4
CASSAQGIDGYTF
>TRBJ1-4|TRBV4-2
CASSQDMAPTNEKLFF
>TRBJ2-7|TRBV11-2
CASSFGTGSFKEQYF
>TRBJ2-1|TRBV3-1/TRBV3-2
CASTHRGGHYNEQFF
>TRBJ1-4|TRBV6-6
CASNDRGRGEKLFF
>TRBJ1-3|TRBV9
CASSVAGVRGRGNTIYF
>TRBJ1-2|TRBV3-1/TRBV3-2
CASSQEEVLHGYTF
>TRBJ2-7|TRBV18
CASSEPGTSGHRQYF
>TRBJ2-7|TRBV19
CASSIGVGSSYEQYF
>TRBJ1-1|TRBV7-6
CASSLAGEVRNSREAFF
>TRBJ1-1|TRBV10-3
CAISGDRGRTEAFF
>TRBJ1-2|TRBV2
CASSDTNYGYTF
>TRBJ2-7|TRBV19
CASITRGGKSYEQYF
>TRBJ1-1|TRBV25-1
CASINQGGGTEAFF
>TRBJ2-5|TRBV28
CASSPGGSFQETQYF
>TRBJ2-4|TRBV18
CASSPLAEAKNIQYF
>TRBJ1-2|TRBV29-1
CSVGEGGFGYGYTF
>TRBJ2-7|TRBV11-2
CASSSTGEEQYF
>TRBJ1-3|TRBV3-1/TRBV3-2
CASSQDLRGNTIYF
>TRBJ2-7|TRBV9
CASSVGFGDRAYEQYF
>TRBJ2-1|TRBV7-9
CASSLRQGLDNEQFF
>TRBJ1-4|TRBV2
CASTRRGRNTNEKLFF
>TRBJ2-2|TRBV4-1
CASSQDPVTGELFF
>TRBJ2-7|TRBV6-2/TRBV6-3
CASSYVQGSSEQYF
>TRBJ2-7|TRBV4-1
CASSQESGSPYEQYF
>TRBJ1-5|TRBV7-2
CASSLRSQPQHF
>TRBJ2-5|TRBV7-2
CASSPSGAGETQYF
>TRBJ2-3|TRBV20-1
CSASSSTSKGDTQYF
>TRBJ1-1|TRBV30
CAWRRQSDTEAFF
>TRBJ2-7|TRBV6-4
CASSPDGTGAYEQYF
>TRBJ2-3|TRBV4-2
CASSQERAHSTDTQYF
>TRBJ2-1|TRBV28
CASRKQVLGHLEQFF
>TRBJ2-7|TRBV19
CASSPLQGQLRDEQYF